Presented here are 23 T cell receptor beta chains from one specimen sequenced in a study of T cell changes during pregnancy in multiple sclerosis. Only in-frame clones appear in the TCRdb table, and some are missing; sequencing was by immunoSEQ multiplex PCR. The sample consists of tens of thousands of clones, approximately 93% of them appearing once. This sample comprised CD8+ T cells from peripheral blood mononuclear cells, obtained in the second trimester of pregnancy. The receptors here all came from a female donor with multiple sclerosis, enrolled in a pregnancy study.

V gene TRBV30 combines with J gene TRBJ2-5, with D perhaps matching TRBD2 (6 bases). V lost 1 base to trimming and J lost 3 bases, with 12 bases between them. The CDR3 totals 14 residues. In germline, CDR1 is GTSNPN, CDR2 SVGIG (reference sequence). The chain's CDR3 is CAWSAGVGEETQYF. The CDR3 DNA is TGTGCCTGGAGTGCGGGAGTTGGGGAAGAGACCCAGTACTTC.

The rearrangement uses TRBV5-4 and TRBJ1-1, with 9 bases lining up with TRBD1. Trimming removed 2 bases from V and 2 bases from J; junction bases left unmatched: 4. The CDR3 extends over 15 amino acids. CDR1 and CDR2 (germline): SGHNT, YYREEE (reference sequence). CDR3 sequence: CASSFFTGGNTEAFF. The CDR3 nucleotides are TGTGCCAGCAGCTTTTTTACAGGGGGCAACACTGAAGCTTTCTTT.

In its sample, this clone was seen once. The genes are TRBV5-4 and TRBJ2-4; TRBD2 matches at 10 bases. CDR1 is SGHNT and CDR2 is YYREEE in the germline V gene (reference sequence). After removal of 0 bases from V and 1 base from J, the junction contained 1 base not matched to a gene. The CDR3 is made up of 16 amino acids. The CDR3 nucleotides are TGTGCCAGCAGCTTGGAAGCGGGAGGGGCCAAAAACATTCAGTACTTC. This codes for CASSLEAGGAKNIQYF.

This chain connects TRBV5-6 to TRBJ1-2; 7 nucleotides align to TRBD1. V lost 3 bases to trimming and J lost 12 bases; unmatched junction nucleotides: 5. CDR1 SGHDT and CDR2 YYEEEE come from the germline V gene. This CDR3 region has 11 residues. The CDR3 is CASSWGTDNTF. DNA of the CDR3: TGTGCCAGCAGCTGGGGGACAGACAACACCTTC.

The chain links TRBV6-1 to TRBJ2-7, with D tentatively TRBD2 (6 bases). The CDR3 is 15 amino acids. V lost 6 bases and J 2 bases, leaving 17 bases between the germline ends. Germline V gene sequence: CDR1 MNHNS, CDR2 SASEGT. In DNA form, the CDR3 reads TGTGCCAGCAGAGGACCCGTTGCGGGACCCTACGAGCAGTACTTC. Translated: CASRGPVAGPYEQYF.

The genes are TRBV16 and TRBJ1-1; D unresolved. The germline V and J ends were trimmed by 8 bases and 1 base, with 8 bases remaining between them. CDR3 size: 12 residues. Germline CDR1 reads KGHSY; CDR2 reads FQNENV. CDR3: CASSDKNTEAFF. The CDR3, as DNA: TGTGCCAGCTCCGACAAGAACACTGAAGCTTTCTTT.

The chain couples TRBV27 to TRBJ2-3; D not resolved. V dropped 5 bases and J dropped 3 bases, with 6 bases sitting between them. CDR3 length equals 12 residues. Germline assignment: CDR1 MNHEY and CDR2 SMNVEV (reference sequence). The CDR3 region has the DNA TGTGCCAGCAGTGGCCCAACAGATACGCAGTATTTT. Protein product: CASSGPTDTQYF.

The V gene is TRBV11-2, the J gene TRBJ2-7, with 10 bases aligning to TRBD2. This CDR3 spans 15 amino acids. Germline V CDR1 and CDR2: SGHAT, FQNNGV. J was trimmed by 4 bases and V by 1 base; bases with no gene match: 4. CDR3 amino acids: CASSLGAGGSYEQYF. In DNA, the CDR3 is TGTGCCAGCAGCTTAGGAGCGGGAGGGTCTTACGAGCAGTACTTC.

This clone has a handful of counts. The chain is built from TRBV2 and TRBJ1-1; a possible D gene is TRBD1 (6 bases). CDR3 length: 14 amino acids. Germline-derived CDR1 and CDR2 are SNHLY and FYNNEI. Deletions cut 3 bases from V and 3 bases from J, with 11 bases between. The CDR3 sequence is CASSDRRQDTEAFF. CDR3 in DNA: TGTGCCAGCAGTGATCGGCGACAGGACACTGAAGCTTTCTTT.

V is TRBV6-6 and J is TRBJ1-2; TRBD1 agrees at 10 bases. The CDR3 has 16 amino acids. The germline V gene has CDR1 MNHNY and CDR2 SVGAGI (reference sequence). J was trimmed by 1 base and V by 2 bases; bases with no gene match: 4. This CDR3 is CASSYRGTGDNYGYTF. In nucleotides, the CDR3 is TGTGCCAGCAGTTACCGGGGGACAGGGGATAACTATGGCTACACCTTC.

The rearrangement links TRBV7-9 to TRBJ2-2, with 7 nucleotides matching TRBD2. The CDR3 is made up of 16 amino acids. V shed 5 bases and J 3 bases; nucleotides not matched to a gene: 9. Germline values: CDR1 SEHNR, CDR2 FQNEAQ (reference sequence). DNA of the CDR3: TGTGCCAGCAGCCCAAACGGGCTAGCGGACACCGGGGAGCTGTTTTTT. Translation: CASSPNGLADTGELFF.

This clone appeared once. The J gene is TRBJ2-3, the V gene TRBV13, with D possibly being TRBD2 (5 bases). Germline V CDR1 and CDR2: PRHDT, FYEKMQ (reference sequence). V was cut by 6 bases and J by 4 bases, with 11 bases left in between. The CDR3 runs 13 residues. The DNA for the CDR3 is TGTGCCAGCAGGGACTTCAACGCAGATACGCAGTATTTT. This gives the protein CASRDFNADTQYF.

This chain joins TRBV28 and TRBJ2-5; 14 nucleotides align to TRBD2. Trimming took 3 bases from V and 3 from J; bases not matched to a gene: 9. The CDR3 runs to 18 residues. Germline V gene data show CDR1 as MDHEN and CDR2 as SYDVKM. The CDR3 protein is CASSFWVGTSGRKETQYF. The CDR3 nucleotides are TGTGCCAGCAGTTTTTGGGTCGGGACTAGCGGGAGAAAAGAGACCCAGTACTTC.

This sequence joins TRBV29-1 and TRBJ1-2; a weak D match, TRBD1 (6 bases). CDR3 size: 10 residues. V dropped 5 bases and J dropped 14 bases, with 15 bases sitting between them. Germline values: CDR1 SQVTM, CDR2 ANQGSEA. Here the CDR3 DNA reads TGCAGCGTTTGGGACACCGCTGGGACCTTC. This sequence encodes CSVWDTAGTF.

The chain is built from TRBV28 and TRBJ1-1; 8 bases match TRBD1. The CDR3 is made up of 16 amino acids. The germline gives CDR1 MDHEN, CDR2 SYDVKM. V shed 3 bases and J 0 bases; nucleotides not matched to a gene: 6. The CDR3 region has the DNA TGTGCCAGCAGTTTTGGACAGGGCTTCATGAACACTGAAGCTTTCTTT. It codes for CASSFGQGFMNTEAFF.

The chain joins TRBV6-5 to TRBJ2-7; D uncertain. Germline V CDR1 and CDR2: MNHEY, SVGAGI. Trimming took 2 bases from V and 0 from J, leaving 5 bases between them. The CDR3 is 13 residues long. The CDR3 nucleotides read TGTGCCAGCAGTTACCCCAACTCCTACGAGCAGTACTTC. Its translation is CASSYPNSYEQYF.

The rearrangement uses TRBV4-1 and TRBJ2-1; TRBD2 matches 9 bases. The CDR3 extends over 16 amino acids. Trimming cost V 1 base and J 10 bases; bases outside gene matches: 11. In germline, CDR1 is MGHRA, CDR2 YSYEKL. Here the CDR3 DNA reads TGCGCCAGCAGCCAAGTTGGGCTAGCGGGAAGCGGGGAGCAGTTCTTC. This codes for CASSQVGLAGSGEQFF.

The chain is built from TRBV27 and TRBJ2-1, with 10 bases matching TRBD2. Germline V gene data show CDR1 as MNHEY and CDR2 as SMNVEV (reference sequence). V trimming: 5 bases; J trimming: 0 bases; junction bases outside the gene matches: 4. This CDR3 is 16 amino acids long. The CDR3 DNA follows: TGTGCCAGCAGTGTAGCGGGAGGCGCCTCCTACAATGAGCAGTTCTTC. As protein: CASSVAGGASYNEQFF.

The rearrangement uses TRBV9 and TRBJ2-7; the match to TRBD1 covers 9 bases. J lost 3 bases, V lost 0 bases, and 16 bases had no gene match. The CDR3 spans 19 residues. CDR1 and CDR2 (germline): SGDLS, YYNGEE. The CDR3 nucleotides read TGTGCCAGCAGCGTAGCTACGGTGGGACAGGGAAGTTGGAACTACGAGCAGTACTTC. This sequence encodes CASSVATVGQGSWNYEQYF.

This clone was found once. The V call is TRBV14, the J call TRBJ1-1; D is uncertain. V lost 4 bases and J lost 5, with 11 bases in between. Germline-derived CDR1 and CDR2 are SGHDN and FVKESK. The CDR3 covers 13 residues. CDR3 nucleotide sequence: TGTGCCAGCAGCCCGAGGGTGTGGACTGAAGCTTTCTTT. The encoded protein is CASSPRVWTEAFF.

The genes are TRBV27 and TRBJ2-7; TRBD1 matches 9 bases. This CDR3 contains 15 residues. CDR1 is MNHEY, CDR2 SMNVEV, per germline (reference sequence). V shed 3 bases and J 4 bases; nucleotides not matched to a gene: 7. In DNA form, the CDR3 reads TGTGCCAGCAGTTTCTCCGGGACAGGGAAATACGAGCAGTACTTC. As protein: CASSFSGTGKYEQYF.

V usage is TRBV6-4 and J usage is TRBJ1-6; no clear D. Germline CDR1 and CDR2: MRHNA and SNTAGT. The CDR3 sequence is 14 residues long. V lost 0 bases and J 6 bases, leaving 6 bases between the germline ends. DNA for the CDR3: TGTGCCAGCAGTGACTCTCCGGGTAATTCACCCCTCCACTTT. This sequence encodes CASSDSPGNSPLHF.

The chain carries TRBV7-9 and TRBJ2-1; 12 nucleotides line up with TRBD2. This CDR3 has 18 residues. CDR1 and CDR2 (germline): SEHNR, FQNEAQ (reference sequence). The ends lost 5 bases at V and 4 bases at J; junction bases unmatched: 12. The CDR3 DNA reads TGTGCCAGCAGCAACCCCCCTAGCGGGAGGGGAAGTTACAATGAGCAGTTCTTC. Its protein is CASSNPPSGRGSYNEQFF. The full variable domain, with the rest looked up from reference TRBV7-9 and TRBJ2-1, is DTGVSQNPRHKITKRGQNVTFRCDPISEHNRLYWYRQTLGQGPEFLTYFQNEAQLEKSRLLSDRFSAERPKGSFSTLEIQRTEQGDSAMYLCASSNPPSGRGSYNEQFFGPGTRLTVL.